One T cell receptor beta chain is described in this entry. This clonotype was recorded at least ten times. Its specific antigen is unknown. No much larger clonotype is one base removed from it; base qualities were not supplied. This entry belongs to a study of HIV-infected patients and healthy controls (dated by TCRdb to between 2014 and 2016). Germline trimming: 3 bases from V, 3 bases from J; junction bases outside gene matches: 8. CDR1 and CDR2 were assigned from the germline V gene (reference sequence) as DFQATT and SNEGSKA. Counted from cysteine to phenylalanine, this CDR3 has 15 amino acids. Only the CDR3 portion is preserved as DNA: 45 bases, with reading frame beginning at the first base. Libraries came from 5' RACE. The run used an Illumina MiSeq. The public reads were reprocessed in TCRdb via fastp at Q25 and MiXCR, keeping in-frame beta chains. A single entry per CDR3 protein holds the most common genes and DNA from its merged rows. This sample has some 67,000 distinct CDR3 sequences in its table, and 15% to 20% of those were observed once. The ten largest clones capture approximately 5% of the sample.

Sequenced sample: CD4+ T cells from blood. Recombination linked TRBV20-1 to TRBJ2-1; 7 nucleotides in the junction match TRBD2. The origin of this receptor is a human donor in good health. CDR3 sequence: CSASRGRGNYNEQFF. The bases read TGCAGTGCTAGTCGCGGGAGAGGGAACTACAATGAGCAGTTCTTC.